The next 28 T cell receptor beta chains were all read from a single sample in a study of blood T cell repertoires in COVID-19. Some clones are missing from TCRdb's copy, which holds only in-frame ones; the method was immunoSEQ multiplex PCR. Of some 250,000 clones listed, around four fifths are singletons. Material: peripheral blood. These receptors were taken from a man aged 55 to 70 with acute or convalescent COVID-19.

This clone occurred once. The V gene is TRBV7-6, the J gene TRBJ2-1; perhaps TRBD1 as D (6 bases). There are 16 residues in the CDR3. In germline, CDR1 is SGHVS, CDR2 FNYEAQ. The V end lost 1 base, the J end lost 7 bases, and 17 bases lay between the germline ends. CDR3 coding DNA: TGTGCCAGCAGCTTAGAAGGGGGTACGGGGTGGAATGAGCAGTTCTTC. As protein: CASSLEGGTGWNEQFF.

The chain recombines TRBV4-2 with TRBJ2-2; 13 bases match TRBD2. Germline assignment: CDR1 LGHNA and CDR2 YNFKEQ. V lost 5 bases to trimming and J lost 4 bases; unmatched junction nucleotides: 16. The CDR3 runs to 20 residues. DNA for the CDR3: TGTGCCAGCAGCTTTTACCCGGGACTAGCGGGGAATCGCGGCACCGGGGAGCTGTTTTTT. Amino acid sequence: CASSFYPGLAGNRGTGELFF.

The chain links TRBV28 to TRBJ1-5; D is unresolved. The CDR3 consists of 15 residues. V lost 3 bases to trimming and J lost 4 bases, with 13 bases between them. Germline V gives CDR1 MDHEN, CDR2 SYDVKM. The CDR3 protein is CASSLGGYQNQPQHF. CDR3 nucleotides: TGTGCCAGCAGTTTGGGAGGGTACCAAAATCAGCCCCAGCATTTT.

The V gene is TRBV30, the J gene TRBJ2-3, with D perhaps matching TRBD2 (7 bases). V lost 4 bases to trimming and J lost 6 bases, with 20 bases between them. Germline loops: CDR1 GTSNPN, CDR2 SVGIG (reference sequence). The CDR3 has 15 amino acids. This CDR3 reads CAWTDPAGAGDTQYF. CDR3 nucleotide sequence: TGTGCCTGGACTGATCCGGCGGGGGCCGGGGATACGCAGTATTTT.

This clone was detected only once. In DNA, the CDR3 is TGTGCCAGCAGCTTAGGACTAGCGGGAACCGAGCAGTACTTC. Translated: CASSLGLAGTEQYF. V and J are TRBV11-3 and TRBJ2-7, with 11 bases aligning to TRBD2. Germline CDR1 SGHNT, CDR2 YENEEA. Trimming at V came to 1 base and at J to 6 bases, leaving 2 bases not matched to a gene. The CDR3 has 14 amino acids.

The rearrangement joins TRBV24-1 to TRBJ2-3; perhaps TRBD2 as D (6 bases). Trimming cost V 4 bases and J 0 bases, with 10 bases left between them. The CDR3 is made up of 15 amino acids. Germline V CDR1 and CDR2: KGHDR, SFDVKD. CDR3 sequence reads: CATSEAGSSTDTQYF. In DNA form, the CDR3 reads TGTGCCACCAGTGAGGCGGGGTCCAGCACAGATACGCAGTATTTT.

The rearrangement joins TRBV3-1 (or the pseudogene TRBV3-2) to TRBJ2-5, with 10 bases matching TRBD2. Looked up from germline, CDR1 is LGHDT and CDR2 is YNNKEL (reference sequence). The J segment lost 0 bases and the V segment lost 4 bases, leaving 8 bases of the junction unmatched. The CDR3 loop spans 17 amino acids. CDR3 sequence (DNA): TGTGCCAGCAGCCGGAGGCTAGCGGGGGTCAACCAAGAGACCCAGTACTTC. Its translation is CASSRRLAGVNQETQYF.

This clone was observed a handful of times. This rearrangement joins TRBV27 to TRBJ2-4; D unclear. The CDR3 loop spans 9 amino acids. The germline V and J ends were trimmed by 5 bases and 13 bases, with 6 bases remaining between them. Germline values: CDR1 MNHEY, CDR2 SMNVEV (reference sequence). The CDR3 DNA reads TGTGCCAGCAGTCCTACCCAGTACTTC. Its protein is CASSPTQYF.

The V call is TRBV24-1, the J call TRBJ2-7; weak D call: TRBD1 (5 bases). Germline lookup yields CDR1 KGHDR and CDR2 SFDVKD. The V gene lost 4 bases and the J gene lost 7 bases, with 19 bases spanning the gap. This CDR3 comprises 15 residues. The CDR3 nucleotides read TGTGCCACCAGTGACTGGACACAAGGGGCTTATGAGCAGTACTTC. It yields the protein CATSDWTQGAYEQYF.

This chain links TRBV6-5 with TRBJ1-1; 7 bases are a match to TRBD1. The CDR3 is 15 amino acids. J lost 0 bases, V lost 6 bases, and 7 bases had no gene match. Germline CDR1 MNHEY, CDR2 SVGAGI. The DNA for the CDR3 is TGTGCCAGCAGGCCGAGGACAGGAATGAACACTGAAGCTTTCTTT. Amino acids: CASRPRTGMNTEAFF.

The V gene is TRBV10-3, the J gene TRBJ2-3; the D gene is possibly TRBD2 (6 bases). The CDR3 spans 13 residues. The germline V gene encodes CDR1 ENHRY and CDR2 SYGVKD. V was clipped by 7 bases and J by 4 bases, with 12 bases between them. Written as DNA, the CDR3 is TGTGCCATCAATGGCGGGGTCGCAGATACGCAGTATTTT. It yields the protein CAINGGVADTQYF.

There are a few counts of this clone. The V gene is TRBV2, the J gene TRBJ2-1, with 7 bases fitting TRBD1. With 11 bases clipped from V and 0 bases from J, the junction kept 7 bases outside the gene matches. This CDR3 spans 14 amino acids. Germline lookup yields CDR1 SNHLY and CDR2 FYNNEI. For the CDR3, the DNA is TGTGCCGTAAAAGACAGGGTCTCCTACAATGAGCAGTTCTTC. This codes for CAVKDRVSYNEQFF.

The chain links TRBV28 to TRBJ2-5; 13 positions match TRBD2. Per germline, CDR1 MDHEN and CDR2 SYDVKM. CDR3 length equals 15 residues. The ends lost 2 bases at V and 6 bases at J; junction bases unmatched: 3. CDR3 residues: CASSLGLAGDQTQYF. Here the CDR3 DNA reads TGTGCCAGCAGTTTAGGACTAGCGGGAGATCAGACCCAGTACTTC.

The V gene is TRBV27, the J gene TRBJ1-1, with D possibly being TRBD1 (6 bases). Germline CDR1 reads MNHEY; CDR2 reads SMNVEV (reference sequence). The ends were cut back, 6 bases at V and 5 bases at J, with 13 bases in the middle. The CDR3 spans 13 residues. CDR3 sequence: CASSLTGKTEAFF. The DNA for the CDR3 is TGTGCCAGCAGCCTCACAGGGAAGACTGAAGCTTTCTTT.

The V gene is TRBV2, the J gene TRBJ2-1; D not certain. Trimming cost V 8 bases and J 4 bases, with 6 bases left between them. The CDR3 extends over 11 amino acids. Germline V gene data show CDR1 as SNHLY and CDR2 as FYNNEI. The DNA of the CDR3 is TGTGCCAGCGGGCGATACAATGAGCAGTTCTTC. Residues: CASGRYNEQFF.

The chain recombines TRBV4-1 with TRBJ2-7, with D tentatively TRBD1 (6 bases). The CDR3 is 14 amino acids. Germline CDR1 reads MGHRA; CDR2 reads YSYEKL. Trimming took off 6 bases at V and 2 bases at J, with 14 bases between the two ends. For the CDR3, the DNA is TGCGCCAGCAGGATAAGGTGGGGGCCCTACGAGCAGTACTTC. This sequence encodes CASRIRWGPYEQYF.

This chain joins TRBV6-6 and TRBJ1-2, with TRBD1 identical over 9 bases. CDR1 is MNHNY, CDR2 SVGAGI, per germline (reference sequence). The V segment lost 5 bases and the J segment 7 bases; nucleotides outside the gene matches: 5. The CDR3 consists of 13 residues. CDR3 loop: CASSAGQGTGYTF. CDR3 bases: TGTGCCAGCAGTGCCGGACAGGGGACTGGCTACACCTTC.

This clone was found once. The chain joins TRBV19 to TRBJ2-2; D is undetermined. Trimming removed 5 bases from V and 3 bases from J, with 7 bases in between. Germline V gene lookup returns CDR1 LNHDA and CDR2 SQIVND (reference sequence). The CDR3 loop spans 13 amino acids. CDR3 DNA sequence: TGTGCCAGTAGTCTACGAGACACCGGGGAGCTGTTTTTT. Protein product: CASSLRDTGELFF.

The V gene is TRBV6-2 or TRBV6-3, the J gene TRBJ2-3; 7 nucleotides align to TRBD2. There are 16 residues in the CDR3. With 2 bases clipped from V and 3 bases from J, the junction kept 8 bases outside the gene matches. Germline V lookup: CDR1 MNHEY, CDR2 SVGEGT. The CDR3 protein is CASSYVASGITDTQYF. The CDR3 nucleotides are TGTGCCAGCAGTTACGTGGCTAGCGGAATTACAGATACGCAGTATTTT.

The rearrangement uses TRBV5-1 and TRBJ2-3, with 8 bases lining up with TRBD2. This CDR3 has 15 amino acids. Per germline, CDR1 SGHRS and CDR2 YFSETQ. V lost 4 bases, J lost 4 bases, and 8 bases stayed unmatched. In DNA form, the CDR3 reads TGCGCCAGCAGCACAGCCGGGACTAGTCCAGATACGCAGTATTTT. Translated, it gives CASSTAGTSPDTQYF.

The chain recombines TRBV28 with TRBJ2-1; TRBD1 might be the D (6 bases). Deletions cut 6 bases from V and 2 bases from J, with 8 bases between. Germline V gene data show CDR1 as MDHEN and CDR2 as SYDVKM. The CDR3 spans 13 residues. The CDR3 loop reads CASSGTPYNEQFF. CDR3 DNA sequence: TGTGCCAGCAGCGGGACACCCTACAATGAGCAGTTCTTC. Using reference TRBV28 and TRBJ2-1 for the parts outside the CDR3, the full variable domain is DVKVTQSSRYLVKRTGEKVFLECVQDMDHENMFWYRQDPGLGLRLIYFSYDVKMKEKGDIPEGYSVSREKKERFSLILESASTNQTSMYLCASSGTPYNEQFFGPGTRLTVL.

V is TRBV28 and J is TRBJ1-6; D unresolved. CDR1 MDHEN and CDR2 SYDVKM come from the germline V gene. Trimming removed 1 base at V and 8 bases at J, with 12 bases between. The CDR3 totals 15 residues. The CDR3 sequence is CASSLSGGMDSPLHF. The CDR3 bases are TGTGCCAGCAGTTTATCGGGAGGGATGGATTCACCCCTCCACTTT.

This chain joins TRBV30 and TRBJ1-2, with D tentatively TRBD1 (5 bases). Germline CDR1 reads GTSNPN; CDR2 reads SVGIG (reference sequence). The CDR3 consists of 11 residues. V was pared by 3 bases and J by 13 bases, with 15 bases between. The CDR3 DNA reads as TGTGCCTGGAGCGTCTCAGGGCCACGCACCTTC. Encoded protein: CAWSVSGPRTF.

J is TRBJ2-3 and V is TRBV2; 7 bases line up with TRBD1. Germline trimming cut 4 bases from V and 2 bases from J; bases unmatched to any gene: 6. Germline CDR1 and CDR2: SNHLY and FYNNEI. The CDR3 runs 15 residues. The DNA for the CDR3 is TGTGCCAGCAGTGCCGAGGGGGCGCACACAGATACGCAGTATTTT. Translating gives CASSAEGAHTDTQYF.

This clone has a single count. This sequence joins TRBV19 and TRBJ2-2, with D uncertain. The length of the CDR3 is 14 residues. The V gene's germline CDR1 is LNHDA and CDR2 SQIVND (reference sequence). V lost 4 bases, J lost 7 bases, and 13 bases lay in between. CDR3 region: CASSTSLPLGELFF. CDR3 sequence (DNA): TGTGCCAGTAGTACGAGCCTTCCGCTCGGGGAGCTGTTTTTT.

The chain has TRBV5-4 and TRBJ2-3, with TRBD2 as a possible D gene (6 bases). V shed 0 bases and J shed 7 bases, with 15 bases lying between them. This CDR3 comprises 15 residues. Germline V CDR1 and CDR2: SGHNT, YYREEE (reference sequence). In DNA, the CDR3 is TGTGCCAGCAGCTTGGATGGTAGCGGAAGTAATACGCAGTATTTT. It encodes CASSLDGSGSNTQYF.

This clone came up once. Within the sample, other DNA sequences also encode this same CDR3. V usage is TRBV9 and J usage is TRBJ2-2; no definite D call. Germline V gene sequence: CDR1 SGDLS, CDR2 YYNGEE. Trimming pared 4 bases from V and 6 bases from J, leaving 7 bases between. The CDR3 covers 12 residues. CDR3 in amino acids: CASSPPAGELFF. Written as DNA, the CDR3 is TGTGCCAGCAGCCCACCGGCCGGGGAGCTGTTTTTT.

The gene calls are TRBV6-5 and TRBJ2-1; possible D gene TRBD1, 6 bases. Germline V gene data show CDR1 as MNHEY and CDR2 as SVGAGI. V was cut by 8 bases and J by 5 bases, with 19 bases left in between. The CDR3 loop spans 15 amino acids. The CDR3: CASLGAGAANNEQFF. CDR3 DNA: TGTGCCAGCTTGGGGGCAGGGGCCGCCAACAATGAGCAGTTCTTC.